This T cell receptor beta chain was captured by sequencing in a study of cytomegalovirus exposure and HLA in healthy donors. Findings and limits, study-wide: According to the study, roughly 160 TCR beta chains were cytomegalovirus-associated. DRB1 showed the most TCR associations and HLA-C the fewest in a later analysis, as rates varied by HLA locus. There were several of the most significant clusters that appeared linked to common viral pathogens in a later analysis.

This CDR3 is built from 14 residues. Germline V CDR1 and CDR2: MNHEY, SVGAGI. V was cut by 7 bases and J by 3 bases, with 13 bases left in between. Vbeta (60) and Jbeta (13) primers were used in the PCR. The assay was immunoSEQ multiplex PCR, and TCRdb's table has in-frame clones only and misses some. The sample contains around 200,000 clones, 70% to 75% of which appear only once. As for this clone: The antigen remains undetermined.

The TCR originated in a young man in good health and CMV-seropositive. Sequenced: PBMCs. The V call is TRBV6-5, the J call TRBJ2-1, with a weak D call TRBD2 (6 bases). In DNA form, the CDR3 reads TGTGCCAGCACTGGGCAGGGAGGCTACAATGAGCAGTTCTTC. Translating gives CASTGQGGYNEQFF.